This record looks at one T cell receptor (beta chain) sequence and its context. Antigen unknown. This sample was included in a study of T cell repertoires in cytomegalovirus infection. The wider study: Public TCR beta signatures were indicative of both CMV infection and a matching HLA type.

The germline V gene encodes CDR1 SGHTA and CDR2 FQGTGA. V lost 4 bases, J lost 9 bases, and 13 bases lay in between. This CDR3 comprises 13 residues. MiXCR, applied by TCRdb to the reads, yields one record per CDR3 protein. The sample carries around 530,000 distinct CDR3 sequences, approximately 26% recorded once. General study results and limits: CMV-specific TCR beta clonotypes restricted by HLA-C were the ones dominating the ex vivo response. Cumulative frequency (of public TCR beta family members) identified carriers of CMV plus the relevant HLA.

V is TRBV7-3 and J is TRBJ2-1; the D is unclear. The sequenced sample was PBMCs. The source is a human donor in good health (CMV status not recorded). Some clones in this sample may be carry-over from other donors' samples. CDR3 protein: CASSSNPGSEQFF. The CDR3 DNA is TGTGCCAGCAGCTCAAATCCAGGAAGTGAGCAGTTCTTC.